The source of this T cell receptor beta chain is a study of cytomegalovirus exposure and HLA in healthy donors. Points from the study as a whole: Usually a TCR sequence was rare, but some public TCRs were found in many donors. The study listed approximately 160 cytomegalovirus-associated TCR beta chains.

Points on this clone: Its antigen is as yet unknown.

Germline values: CDR1 SQVTM, CDR2 ANQGSEA. This CDR3 is built from 11 residues. Trimming took 6 bases from V and 3 from J, leaving 9 bases between them. Donors came from a validation cohort of some 110 subjects, distinct from the first 666-subject cohort. Using immunoSEQ multiplex PCR, the repertoire was profiled, and TCRdb retains in-frame clones only, with some absent. The sample carries over 150,000 clones, 91% recorded once. Specimen: PBMCs. V is TRBV29-1 and J is TRBJ2-7, with a weak D call TRBD1 (6 bases). This clonotype was obtained from a woman aged 18-29 years in good health and CMV-seropositive. The CDR3 spells CSVQGNYEQYF. For the CDR3, the DNA is TGCAGCGTCCAGGGGAACTACGAGCAGTACTTC.